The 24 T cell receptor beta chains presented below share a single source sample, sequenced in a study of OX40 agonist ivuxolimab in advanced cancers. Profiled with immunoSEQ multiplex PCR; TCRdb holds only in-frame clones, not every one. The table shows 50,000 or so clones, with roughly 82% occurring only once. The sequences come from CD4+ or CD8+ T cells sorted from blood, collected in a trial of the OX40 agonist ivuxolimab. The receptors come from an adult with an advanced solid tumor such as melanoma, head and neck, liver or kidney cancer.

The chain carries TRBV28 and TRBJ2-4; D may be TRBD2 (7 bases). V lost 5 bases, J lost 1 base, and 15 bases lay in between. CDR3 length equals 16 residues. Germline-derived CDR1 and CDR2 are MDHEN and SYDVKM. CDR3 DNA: TGTGCCAGCAGTGGTGGGGGGGCGGAGGCCAAAAACATTCAGTACTTC. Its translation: CASSGGGAEAKNIQYF.

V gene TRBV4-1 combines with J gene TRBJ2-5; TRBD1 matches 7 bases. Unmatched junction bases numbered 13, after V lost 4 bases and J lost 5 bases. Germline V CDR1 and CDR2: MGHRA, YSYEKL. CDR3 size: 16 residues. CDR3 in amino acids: CASSLQVGGGLETQYF. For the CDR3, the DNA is TGCGCCAGCAGCCTCCAGGTAGGGGGCGGTCTGGAGACCCAGTACTTC.

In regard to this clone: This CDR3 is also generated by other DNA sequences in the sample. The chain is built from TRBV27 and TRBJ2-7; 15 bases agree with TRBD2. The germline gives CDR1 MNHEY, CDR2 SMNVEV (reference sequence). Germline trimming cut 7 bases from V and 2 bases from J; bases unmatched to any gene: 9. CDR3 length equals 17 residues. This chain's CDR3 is CASKVRTSGGATYEQYF. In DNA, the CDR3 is TGTGCCAGCAAAGTAAGGACTAGCGGGGGGGCCACCTACGAGCAGTACTTC.

The CDR3 nucleotides are TGTGCCAGCAGCCGCAGTCCCGGACAGGCCTACGAGCAGTACTTC. As protein: CASSRSPGQAYEQYF. The rearrangement joins TRBV11-3 to TRBJ2-7; the match to TRBD1 covers 7 bases. With V trimmed by 5 bases and J by 2 bases, 9 bases remained unmatched. The CDR3 extends over 15 amino acids. Germline V gene sequence: CDR1 SGHNT, CDR2 YENEEA.

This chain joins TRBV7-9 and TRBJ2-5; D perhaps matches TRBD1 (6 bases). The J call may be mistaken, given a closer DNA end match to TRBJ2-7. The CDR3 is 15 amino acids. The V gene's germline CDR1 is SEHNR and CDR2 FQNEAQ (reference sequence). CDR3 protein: CASSRNQGHPGEQYF. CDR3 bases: TGTGCCAGCAGCCGGAACCAGGGGCACCCGGGCGAGCAGTACTTC.

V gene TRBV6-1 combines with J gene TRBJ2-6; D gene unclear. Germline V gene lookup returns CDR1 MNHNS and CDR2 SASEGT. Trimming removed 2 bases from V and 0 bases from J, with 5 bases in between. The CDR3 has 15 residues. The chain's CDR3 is CASSELTSGANVLTF. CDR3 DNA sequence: TGTGCCAGCAGTGAACTAACCTCTGGGGCCAACGTCCTGACTTTC.

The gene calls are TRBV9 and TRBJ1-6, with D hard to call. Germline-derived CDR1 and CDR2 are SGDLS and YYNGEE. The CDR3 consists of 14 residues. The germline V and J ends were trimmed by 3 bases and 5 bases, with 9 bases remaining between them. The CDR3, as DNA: TGTGCCAGCAGCGGCCGGCTCCATAATTCACCCCTCCACTTT. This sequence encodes CASSGRLHNSPLHF.

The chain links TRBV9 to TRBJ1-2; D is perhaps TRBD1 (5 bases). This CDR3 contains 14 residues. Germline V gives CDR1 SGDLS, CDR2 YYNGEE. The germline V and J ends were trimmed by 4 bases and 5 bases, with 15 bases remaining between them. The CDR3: CASSPDVAGYGYTF. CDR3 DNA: TGTGCCAGCAGCCCTGACGTGGCAGGGTATGGCTACACCTTC.

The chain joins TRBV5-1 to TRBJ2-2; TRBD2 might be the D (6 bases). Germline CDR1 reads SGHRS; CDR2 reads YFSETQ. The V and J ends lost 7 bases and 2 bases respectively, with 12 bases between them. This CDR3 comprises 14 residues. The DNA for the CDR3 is TGCGCCAGCTGCCGGGACTTTAACACCGGGGAGCTGTTTTTT. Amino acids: CASCRDFNTGELFF.

The CDR3 coding sequence is TGTGCCAGCAGTTCGGCGGAGGACAGGACACCTGAAGCTTTCTTT. It encodes CASSSAEDRTPEAFF. The rearrangement uses TRBV28 and TRBJ1-1; 7 nucleotides agree with TRBD1. Germline CDR1 reads MDHEN; CDR2 reads SYDVKM. Germline trimming cut 4 bases from V and 6 bases from J; bases unmatched to any gene: 11. The CDR3 has 15 amino acids.

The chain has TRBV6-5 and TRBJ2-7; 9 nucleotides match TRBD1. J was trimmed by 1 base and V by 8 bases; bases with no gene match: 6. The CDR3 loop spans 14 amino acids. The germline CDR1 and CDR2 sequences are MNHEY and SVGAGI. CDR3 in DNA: TGTGCCAGCGGCCCGGGACAGGGATCCTACGAGCAGTACTTC. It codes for CASGPGQGSYEQYF.

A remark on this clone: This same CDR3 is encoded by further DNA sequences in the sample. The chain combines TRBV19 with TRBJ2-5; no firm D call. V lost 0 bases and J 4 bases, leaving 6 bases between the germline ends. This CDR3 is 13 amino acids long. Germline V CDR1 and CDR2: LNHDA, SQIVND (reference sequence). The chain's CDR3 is CASSIDRSETQYF. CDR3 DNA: TGTGCCAGTAGTATAGACAGGTCAGAGACCCAGTACTTC.

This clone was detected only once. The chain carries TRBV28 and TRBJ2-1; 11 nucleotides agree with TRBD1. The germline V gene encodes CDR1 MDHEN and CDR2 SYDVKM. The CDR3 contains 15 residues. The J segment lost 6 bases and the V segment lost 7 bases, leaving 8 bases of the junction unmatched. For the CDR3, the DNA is TGTGCCAGCAACCAACCGGGACAGGGGGGCAATGAGCAGTTCTTC. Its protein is CASNQPGQGGNEQFF.

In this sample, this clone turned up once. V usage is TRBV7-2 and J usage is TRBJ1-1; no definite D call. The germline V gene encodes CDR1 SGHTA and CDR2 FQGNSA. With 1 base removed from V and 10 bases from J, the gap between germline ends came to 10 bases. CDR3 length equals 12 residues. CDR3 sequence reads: CASSLGGPGAFF. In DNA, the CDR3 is TGTGCCAGCAGCTTAGGAGGCCCCGGAGCTTTCTTT.

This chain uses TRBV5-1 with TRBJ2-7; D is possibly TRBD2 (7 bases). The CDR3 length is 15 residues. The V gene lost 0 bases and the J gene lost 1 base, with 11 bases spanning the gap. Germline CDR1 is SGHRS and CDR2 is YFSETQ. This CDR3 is CASSLAGGKSYEQYF. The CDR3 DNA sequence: TGCGCCAGCAGCTTGGCGGGGGGCAAATCCTACGAGCAGTACTTC.

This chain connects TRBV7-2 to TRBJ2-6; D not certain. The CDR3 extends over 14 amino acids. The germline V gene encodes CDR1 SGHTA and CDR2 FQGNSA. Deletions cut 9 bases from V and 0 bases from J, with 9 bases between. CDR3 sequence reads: CARAPNSGANVLTF. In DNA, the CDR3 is TGTGCCAGGGCACCGAACTCTGGGGCCAACGTCCTGACTTTC.

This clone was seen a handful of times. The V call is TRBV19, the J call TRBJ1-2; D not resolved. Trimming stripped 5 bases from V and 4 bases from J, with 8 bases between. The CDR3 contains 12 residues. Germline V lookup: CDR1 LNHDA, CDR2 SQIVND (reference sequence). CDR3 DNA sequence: TGTGCCAGTAGTGCGGACGGCTATGGCTACACCTTC. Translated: CASSADGYGYTF.

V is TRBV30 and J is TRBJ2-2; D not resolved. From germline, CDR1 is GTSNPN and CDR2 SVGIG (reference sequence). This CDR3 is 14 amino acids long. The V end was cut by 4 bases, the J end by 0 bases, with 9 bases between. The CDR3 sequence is CAWIGGSNTGELFF. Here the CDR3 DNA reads TGTGCCTGGATTGGCGGATCGAACACCGGGGAGCTGTTTTTT.

CDR3 residues: CASRKESTDTQYF. The CDR3 nucleotides are TGTGCCAGCAGGAAAGAGAGCACAGATACGCAGTATTTT. The chain couples TRBV27 to TRBJ2-3; D call uncertain. Germline V gives CDR1 MNHEY, CDR2 SMNVEV (reference sequence). CDR3 length: 13 amino acids. V was shortened by 6 bases and J by 0 bases, with 7 bases between the two germline ends.

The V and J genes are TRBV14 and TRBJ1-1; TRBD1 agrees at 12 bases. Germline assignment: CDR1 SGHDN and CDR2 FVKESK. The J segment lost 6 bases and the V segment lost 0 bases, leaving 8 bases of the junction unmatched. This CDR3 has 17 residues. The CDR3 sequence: CASSQDRWGQGAPEAFF. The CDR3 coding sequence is TGTGCCAGCAGCCAAGATCGGTGGGGACAGGGGGCTCCTGAAGCTTTCTTT.

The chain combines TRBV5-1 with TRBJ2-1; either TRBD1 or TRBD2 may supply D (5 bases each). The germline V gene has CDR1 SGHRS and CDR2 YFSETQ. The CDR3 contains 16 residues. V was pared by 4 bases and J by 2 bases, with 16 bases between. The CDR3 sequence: CASSPRDVEAYNEQFF. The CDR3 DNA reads TGCGCCAGCAGCCCCCGGGACGTCGAAGCCTACAATGAGCAGTTCTTC.

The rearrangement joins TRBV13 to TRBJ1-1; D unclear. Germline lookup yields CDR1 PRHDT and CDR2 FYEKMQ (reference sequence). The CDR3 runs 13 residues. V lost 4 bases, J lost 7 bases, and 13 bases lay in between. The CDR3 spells CASSSGPGLEAFF. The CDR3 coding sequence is TGTGCCAGCAGCTCCGGCCCGGGCCTTGAAGCTTTCTTT.

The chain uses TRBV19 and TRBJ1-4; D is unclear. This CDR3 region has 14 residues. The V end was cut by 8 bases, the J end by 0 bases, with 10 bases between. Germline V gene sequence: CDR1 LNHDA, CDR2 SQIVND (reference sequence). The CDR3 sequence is CASSYAATNEKLFF. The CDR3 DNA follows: TGTGCCAGTTCGTACGCGGCAACTAATGAAAAACTGTTTTTT.

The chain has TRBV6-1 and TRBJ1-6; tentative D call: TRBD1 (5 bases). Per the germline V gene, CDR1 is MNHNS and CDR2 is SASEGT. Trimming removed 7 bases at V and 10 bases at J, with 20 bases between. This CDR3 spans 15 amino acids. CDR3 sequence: CASILEAGSFSPLHF. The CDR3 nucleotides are TGTGCCAGCATCCTAGAGGCAGGGAGTTTCTCACCCCTCCACTTT.